Below, 25 T cell receptor beta chains from the same sample are listed, as sequenced in a study of CD8+CD57+ T cells in acquired aplastic anemia. Investigators profiled TCR beta VDJ and CDR3 from genomic DNA template. TCRdb re-analysed the reads in MiXCR, keeping a single row per CDR3 protein. Among 150,000 to 200,000 distinct CDR3 sequences, more than 45% were seen once, and the ten largest hold 9.7%. Previously, flow cytometry had revealed CD8+CD57+ cell expansion in the patients chosen for sequencing. Source material: sorted CD4+, CD8+, or CD8+CD57+ T cells (not recorded which) from PBMCs. These TCRs come from a human donor with aplastic anemia.

V gene TRBV7-3 combines with J gene TRBJ1-6; possibly TRBD1 for D (6 bases). Germline V lookup: CDR1 SGHTA, CDR2 FQGTGA. Trimming removed 1 base at V and 10 bases at J, with 11 bases between. CDR3 length: 14 amino acids. The CDR3 DNA reads TGTGCCAGCAGCTTAATGTCACAGGGATCACCCCTCCACTTT. Its protein is CASSLMSQGSPLHF.

The rearrangement uses TRBV20-1 and TRBJ2-1, with 10 bases matching TRBD2. CDR1 DFQATT and CDR2 SNEGSKA come from the germline V gene (reference sequence). The trim removed 0 bases at V and 12 bases at J, leaving 5 bases unmatched. This CDR3 is 13 amino acids long. The DNA of the CDR3 is TGCAGTGCTAGAGATAGCGGGAGGATTCGGCAGTTCTTC. Its translation: CSARDSGRIRQFF.

This clonotype has ten or more counts. V gene TRBV7-6 combines with J gene TRBJ2-2, with D possibly TRBD2 on 6 matching bases. The CDR3 sequence is 15 residues long. V was trimmed by 0 bases and J by 7 bases, leaving 12 bases between them. Germline V gene data show CDR1 as SGHVS and CDR2 as FNYEAQ. CDR3 coding DNA: TGTGCCAGCAGCTTAGCGGAGGGATTGGGCGGGGAGCTGTTTTTT. Translation: CASSLAEGLGGELFF.

The sample holds one count of this clonotype. At one end, the junction sequence differs from germline, possibly due to a read error. The chain combines TRBV25-1 with TRBJ2-1, with TRBD2 matching over 10 bases. This CDR3 is 15 amino acids long. The V gene's germline CDR1 is MGHDK and CDR2 SYGVNS. The CDR3 spells CASSHSGRINNEQLF. For the CDR3, the DNA is TGTGCCAGCAGCCATAGCGGGAGGATCAACAATGAGCAGCTCTTC.

As for this clonotype: Because the CDR3 is missing its conserved closing phenylalanine or tryptophan, this is likely a read error. The limits of the CDR3 on the DNA are not certain, so only TCRdb's listed CDR3 is given. V and J are TRBV19 and TRBJ2-5; TRBD1 is the table's D call, not checked against the DNA. The germline V gene encodes CDR1 LNHDA and CDR2 SQIVND (reference sequence). The CDR3 comprises 16 residues, both ends counted. The CDR3 region is CATVRRGTGTQETQYL.

The chain uses TRBV2 and TRBJ2-7; 10 nucleotides match TRBD2. CDR1 SNHLY and CDR2 FYNNEI come from the germline V gene. V shed 8 bases, J shed 4 bases, and the junction held 11 bases outside the gene matches. The CDR3 has 15 residues. In nucleotides, the CDR3 is TGTGCCAGCGGGGGGAGGCCTAGCGGGGGTTACGAGCAGTACTTC. Translated, it gives CASGGRPSGGYEQYF.

The J gene is TRBJ1-1, the V gene TRBV29-1, with TRBD1 matching 7 bases. V was pared by 6 bases and J by 2 bases, with 9 bases of the junction left unmatched. The CDR3 contains 14 residues. Germline-derived CDR1 and CDR2 are SQVTM and ANQGSEA. The CDR3 here is CSVARDSINTEAFF. Here the CDR3 DNA reads TGCAGCGTCGCGCGGGACAGCATCAACACTGAAGCTTTCTTT. The full variable domain, its missing parts supplied by reference TRBV29-1 and TRBJ1-1, is SAVISQKPSRDICQRGTSLTIQCQVDSQVTMMFWYRQQPGQSLTLIATANQGSEATYESGFVIDKFPISRPNLTFSTLTVSNMSPEDSSIYLCSVARDSINTEAFFGQGTRLTVV.

In the case of this clonotype: A much larger clone lies one base from this, so it may be a read error. The CDR3 does not end in the conserved phenylalanine or tryptophan, so this is likely a read error. The V call is TRBV6-5, the J call TRBJ2-7, with 8 bases lining up with TRBD2. CDR1 is MNHEY and CDR2 is SVGAGI in the germline V gene. V lost 4 bases to trimming and J lost 0 bases; unmatched junction nucleotides: 2. CDR3 size: 14 residues. CDR3 DNA: TGTGCCAGCAGTTTTAGCGGGGTCTCCTACGAGCAGTACTCC. As protein: CASSFSGVSYEQYS.

V usage is TRBV19 and J usage is TRBJ2-1, with 7 positions matching TRBD1. CDR3 length equals 12 residues. The V gene end was trimmed by 9 bases and the J gene end by 6 bases; junction bases not matched to a gene: 5. CDR1 LNHDA and CDR2 SQIVND come from the germline V gene (reference sequence). The CDR3 nucleotides are TGTGCCAGCAGCTCAGGGGGCAATGAGCAGTTCTTC. It yields the protein CASSSGGNEQFF.

The chain links TRBV12-3 or TRBV12-4 to TRBJ2-2, with 9 bases identical to TRBD2. The CDR3 has 17 amino acids. The J segment lost 1 base and the V segment lost 6 bases, leaving 9 bases of the junction unmatched. CDR3 sequence: CASRSPRLAENTGELFF. The CDR3 nucleotides are TGTGCCAGCAGGTCCCCCCGACTAGCGGAGAACACCGGGGAGCTGTTTTTT.

Note on this clonotype: One end of the junction does not line up with germline, which may come from a read error. The genes are TRBV10-3 and TRBJ1-2; a weak D match, TRBD1 (5 bases). Germline CDR1 and CDR2: ENHRY and SYGVKD. This CDR3 is built from 13 residues. For the CDR3, the DNA is TGTGCCAGCAGTGAGACAGCTAACTATGGCTACACCTTC. This codes for CASSETANYGYTF.

This clonotype turned up a few times. The V gene is TRBV7-8, the J gene TRBJ1-2, with D possibly matching TRBD1 (5 bases). V lost 5 bases and J lost 2, with 12 bases in between. CDR1 and CDR2 (germline): SGHVS, FQNEAQ. The CDR3 length is 14 residues. The CDR3 sequence: CASSSLKGNYGYTF. The DNA for the CDR3 is TGTGCCAGCAGCAGCCTAAAGGGGAACTATGGCTACACCTTC.

This clonotype came up many times. The rearrangement joins TRBV6-1 to TRBJ1-2; D may be TRBD1 (5 bases). Germline V CDR1 and CDR2: MNHNS, SASEGT. CDR3 length equals 14 residues. V was trimmed by 7 bases and J by 5 bases, leaving 17 bases between them. For the CDR3, the DNA is TGTGCCAGCACCCCATCGGGGGGAACTTATGGCTACACCTTC. Protein product: CASTPSGGTYGYTF.

The genes are TRBV20-1 and TRBJ1-1; D is unresolved. This CDR3 spans 14 amino acids. The germline V and J ends were trimmed by 0 bases and 0 bases, with 8 bases remaining between them. The germline V gene has CDR1 DFQATT and CDR2 SNEGSKA (reference sequence). Here the CDR3 reads CSARDGDMNTEAFF. Here the CDR3 DNA reads TGCAGTGCTAGAGATGGGGATATGAACACTGAAGCTTTCTTT.

The sample holds many counts of this clonotype. The rearrangement uses TRBV2 and TRBJ2-1, with 8 bases fitting TRBD1. The V segment lost 7 bases and the J segment 6 bases; nucleotides outside the gene matches: 14. The CDR3 is 16 amino acids. CDR1 and CDR2 (germline): SNHLY, FYNNEI. For the CDR3, the DNA is TGTGCCAGCATCTTGACACCGGACAGGGTGGGCAATGAGCAGTTCTTC. Protein sequence: CASILTPDRVGNEQFF.

The V and J genes are TRBV11-1 and TRBJ2-3, with 10 bases that match TRBD2. The V gene's germline CDR1 is SGHAT and CDR2 FQDESV (reference sequence). After removal of 1 base from V and 4 bases from J, the junction contained 8 bases not matched to a gene. This CDR3 contains 17 residues. The CDR3 DNA is TGTGCCAGCAGCTTAGACCTAGCGGGAGTGGGGTCAGATACGCAGTATTTT. Its protein is CASSLDLAGVGSDTQYF.

This clonotype showed up many times. The genes are TRBV7-3 and TRBJ1-2; D is possibly TRBD1 (6 bases). Germline values: CDR1 SGHTA, CDR2 FQGTGA. V gave up 5 bases and J gave up 2 bases, with 15 bases separating them. This CDR3 has 15 residues. The CDR3 is CASSAQGDTNYGYTF. CDR3 sequence (DNA): TGTGCCAGCAGCGCGCAAGGGGACACCAACTATGGCTACACCTTC. Together with reference TRBV7-3 and TRBJ1-2, the CDR3 gives the full variable domain: GAGVSQTPSNKVTEKGKYVELRCDPISGHTALYWYRQSLGQGPEFLIYFQGTGAADDSGLPNDRFFAVRPEGSVSTLKIQRTERGDSAVYLCASSAQGDTNYGYTFGSGTRLTVV.

The chain uses TRBV30 and TRBJ1-1; D might be TRBD1 (5 bases). The CDR3 length is 13 residues. Germline CDR1 GTSNPN, CDR2 SVGIG (reference sequence). V lost 5 bases, J lost 0 bases, and 10 bases lay in between. The CDR3 reads CAWSGYLNTEAFF. In nucleotides, the CDR3 is TGTGCCTGGTCAGGGTACTTGAACACTGAAGCTTTCTTT. The full variable domain, with the rest looked up from reference TRBV30 and TRBJ1-1, is SQTIHQWPATLVQPVGSPLSLECTVEGTSNPNLYWYRQAAGRGLQLLFYSVGIGQISSEVPQNLSASRPQDRQFILSSKKLLLSDSGFYLCAWSGYLNTEAFFGQGTRLTVV.

This clonotype was counted many times. J is TRBJ2-7 and V is TRBV7-9, with D possibly matching TRBD1 (6 bases). From germline, CDR1 is SEHNR and CDR2 FQNEAQ (reference sequence). The CDR3 has 16 residues. Trimming took 4 bases from V and 2 from J, leaving 18 bases between them. CDR3 in DNA: TGTGCCAGCAGCTCCTGGGGGCTCAGGGATACCTACGAGCAGTACTTC. Protein: CASSSWGLRDTYEQYF.

This chain connects TRBV24-1 to TRBJ1-2; 7 bases line up with TRBD1. Per the germline V gene, CDR1 is KGHDR and CDR2 is SFDVKD. V shed 5 bases and J 6 bases; nucleotides not matched to a gene: 5. The CDR3 is made up of 13 amino acids. The CDR3 nucleotides read TGTGCCACCAGTGGGCTCCAGGGGGATGGCTACACCTTC. Translated: CATSGLQGDGYTF.

The J gene is TRBJ2-5, the V gene TRBV7-2; the match to TRBD2 covers 11 bases. Per germline, CDR1 SGHTA and CDR2 FQGNSA. CDR3 length equals 16 residues. Unmatched junction bases numbered 9, after V lost 5 bases and J lost 4 bases. CDR3 sequence (DNA): TGTGCCAGCAGCGCGACCTCCGGACTAGCGGGAGAGACCCAGTACTTC. It specifies CASSATSGLAGETQYF.

This rearrangement joins TRBV27 to TRBJ2-5, with 9 bases lining up with TRBD1. The CDR3 runs 17 residues. Germline assignment: CDR1 MNHEY and CDR2 SMNVEV (reference sequence). V shed 5 bases, J shed 1 base, and the junction held 11 bases outside the gene matches. In DNA, the CDR3 is TGTGCCAGCAGTGCGTTGGTGACAGGGGGGTTCCAAGAGACCCAGTACTTC. It yields the protein CASSALVTGGFQETQYF.

V and J are TRBV20-1 and TRBJ2-1, with a possible D match to TRBD2 (5 bases). Germline values: CDR1 DFQATT, CDR2 SNEGSKA (reference sequence). The CDR3 runs 14 residues. V gave up 0 bases and J gave up 5 bases, with 11 bases separating them. The CDR3 coding sequence is TGCAGTGCTAGAGATAGGCGGGTGAACAATGAGCAGTTCTTC. Its translation is CSARDRRVNNEQFF.

Worth noting for this clonotype: This may stem from a read error, because a much larger clone lies one nucleotide away. CDR3 nucleotide sequence: TGTGTCAGCAGCTTAATGAGCGAGCGGGAGGGCCCGAGGGGGGAGCAGTTCTTC. Translating it yields CVSSLMSEREGPRGEQFF. The rearrangement links TRBV7-3 to TRBJ2-1, with 10 bases matching TRBD2. Germline V CDR1 and CDR2: SGHTA, FQGTGA. This CDR3 contains 18 residues.

This sequence joins TRBV19 and TRBJ2-1; D is possibly TRBD2 (5 bases). CDR1 is LNHDA and CDR2 is SQIVND in the germline V gene (reference sequence). This CDR3 region has 15 residues. Trimming cost V 3 bases and J 3 bases, with 12 bases left between them. The CDR3: CASSIDGGSYNEQFF. Written as DNA, the CDR3 is TGTGCCAGTAGTATTGATGGAGGCAGCTACAATGAGCAGTTCTTC.